The 6 T cell receptor beta chains reported below all come from one sample, sequenced in a study of blood T cell repertoires in COVID-19. Here immunoSEQ multiplex PCR was the method, and the copy in TCRdb shows in-frame clones only, minus some. This table has fewer than 200,000 clones, roughly 88% appearing once. The specimen was peripheral blood. These receptors were collected from a woman at least 80 years old with acute or convalescent COVID-19.

V is TRBV27 and J is TRBJ1-1; 7 nucleotides agree with TRBD1. CDR3 size: 14 residues. The germline V gene has CDR1 MNHEY and CDR2 SMNVEV (reference sequence). Trimming at V came to 9 bases and at J to 3 bases, leaving 10 bases not matched to a gene. Written as DNA, the CDR3 is TGTGCCAGGAAGTCTCGGCAGGGGGACACTGAAGCTTTCTTT. Translating it yields CARKSRQGDTEAFF.

The chain couples TRBV10-1 to TRBJ2-7; the D is unclear. In germline, CDR1 is WNHNN, CDR2 SYGVQD (reference sequence). This CDR3 spans 12 amino acids. V dropped 5 bases and J dropped 6 bases, with 11 bases sitting between them. The CDR3 sequence: CASSNSTREQYF. DNA for the CDR3: TGCGCCAGCAGTAACAGTACCCGCGAGCAGTACTTC.

The chain recombines TRBV3-1 (or the pseudogene TRBV3-2) with TRBJ2-5; D gene uncertain. Germline V lookup: CDR1 LGHDT, CDR2 YNNKEL (reference sequence). CDR3 length equals 15 residues. The V end lost 0 bases, the J end lost 1 base, and 9 bases lay between the germline ends. The CDR3 reads CASSQEAGSQETQYF. In DNA form, the CDR3 reads TGTGCCAGCAGCCAAGAAGCAGGTTCCCAAGAGACCCAGTACTTC.

The rearrangement links TRBV29-1 to TRBJ2-7; 7 bases align to TRBD1. CDR1 and CDR2 from the germline V gene are SQVTM and ANQGSEA. There are 12 residues in the CDR3. The V and J ends lost 4 bases and 4 bases, in that order; junction bases with no gene match: 4. CDR3 sequence: CSVGGQVYEQYF. The CDR3 region has the DNA TGCAGCGTTGGAGGACAGGTTTACGAGCAGTACTTC.

The CDR3 spells CASSLDRGNQPQHF. DNA of the CDR3: TGTGCCAGCAGCTTAGACAGGGGGAATCAGCCCCAGCATTTT. This chain uses TRBV7-2 with TRBJ1-5, with 8 nucleotides matching TRBD1. This CDR3 has 14 amino acids. With V trimmed by 1 base and J by 4 bases, 0 bases remained unmatched. Germline CDR1 is SGHTA and CDR2 is FQGNSA. Based on the CDR3 plus reference TRBV7-2 and TRBJ1-5, the full variable domain is GAGVSQSPSNKVTEKGKDVELRCDPISGHTALYWYRQSLGQGLEFLIYFQGNSAPDKSGLPSDRFSAERTGGSVSTLTIQRTQQEDSAVYLCASSLDRGNQPQHFGDGTRLSIL.

V usage is TRBV19 and J usage is TRBJ2-5; D perhaps matches TRBD2 (6 bases). The V and J ends lost 6 bases and 4 bases respectively, with 12 bases between them. The CDR3 contains 13 residues. Germline V CDR1 and CDR2: LNHDA, SQIVND (reference sequence). The CDR3 here is CASSGSGLETQYF. For the CDR3, the DNA is TGTGCCAGTAGCGGGAGCGGATTAGAGACCCAGTACTTC.